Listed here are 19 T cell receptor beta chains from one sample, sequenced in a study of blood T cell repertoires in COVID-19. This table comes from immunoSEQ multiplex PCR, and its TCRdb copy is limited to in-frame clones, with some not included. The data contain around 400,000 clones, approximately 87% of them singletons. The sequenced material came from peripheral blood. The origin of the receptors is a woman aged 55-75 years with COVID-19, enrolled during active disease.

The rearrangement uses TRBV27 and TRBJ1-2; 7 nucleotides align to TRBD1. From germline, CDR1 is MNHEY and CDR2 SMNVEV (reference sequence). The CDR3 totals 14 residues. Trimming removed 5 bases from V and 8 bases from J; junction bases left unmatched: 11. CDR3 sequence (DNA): TGTGCCAGCAGTACAATACAGGGGCGCGGGGGCTACACCTTC. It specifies CASSTIQGRGGYTF.

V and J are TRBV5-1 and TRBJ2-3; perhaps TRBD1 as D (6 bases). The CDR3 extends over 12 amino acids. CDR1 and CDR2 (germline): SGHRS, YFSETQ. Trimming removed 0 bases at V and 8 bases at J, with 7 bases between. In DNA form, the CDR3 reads TGCGCCAGCAGCTTGGAACAGGGTACGCAGTATTTT. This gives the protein CASSLEQGTQYF.

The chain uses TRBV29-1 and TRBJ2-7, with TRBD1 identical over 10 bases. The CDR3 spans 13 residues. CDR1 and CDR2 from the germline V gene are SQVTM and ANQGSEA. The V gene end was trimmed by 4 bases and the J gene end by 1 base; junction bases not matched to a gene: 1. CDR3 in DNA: TGCAGCGTTGGACAGGGGGCGTCCTACGAGCAGTACTTC. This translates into CSVGQGASYEQYF.

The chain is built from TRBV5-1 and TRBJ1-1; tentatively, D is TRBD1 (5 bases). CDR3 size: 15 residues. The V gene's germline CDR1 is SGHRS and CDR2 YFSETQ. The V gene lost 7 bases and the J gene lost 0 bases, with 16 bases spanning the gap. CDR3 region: CASSRRGTMNTEAFF. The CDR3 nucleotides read TGCGCCAGCTCTCGGAGGGGCACGATGAACACTGAAGCTTTCTTT. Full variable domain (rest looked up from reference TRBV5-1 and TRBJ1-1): KAGVTQTPRYLIKTRGQQVTLSCSPISGHRSVSWYQQTPGQGLQFLFEYFSETQRNKGNFPGRFSGRQFSNSRSEMNVSTLELGDSALYLCASSRRGTMNTEAFFGQGTRLTVV.

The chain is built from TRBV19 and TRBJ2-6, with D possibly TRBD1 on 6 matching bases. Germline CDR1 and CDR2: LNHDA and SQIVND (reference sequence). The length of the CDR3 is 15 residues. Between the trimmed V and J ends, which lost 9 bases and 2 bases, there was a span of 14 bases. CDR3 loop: CASSSQGTGANVLTF. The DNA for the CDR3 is TGTGCCAGCAGCAGCCAGGGGACTGGGGCCAACGTCCTGACTTTC.

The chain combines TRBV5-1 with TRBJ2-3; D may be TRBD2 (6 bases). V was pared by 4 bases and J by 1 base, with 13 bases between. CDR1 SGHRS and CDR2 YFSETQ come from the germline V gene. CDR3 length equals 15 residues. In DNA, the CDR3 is TGCGCCAGCAGCCGCTGGACTACCCGCACAGATACGCAGTATTTT. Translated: CASSRWTTRTDTQYF.

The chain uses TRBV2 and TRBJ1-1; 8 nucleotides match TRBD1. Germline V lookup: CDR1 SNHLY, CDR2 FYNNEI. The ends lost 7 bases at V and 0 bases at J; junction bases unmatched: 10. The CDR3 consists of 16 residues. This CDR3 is CASIRRRTGLNTEAFF. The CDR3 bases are TGTGCCAGCATCAGAAGGAGGACAGGGTTGAACACTGAAGCTTTCTTT.

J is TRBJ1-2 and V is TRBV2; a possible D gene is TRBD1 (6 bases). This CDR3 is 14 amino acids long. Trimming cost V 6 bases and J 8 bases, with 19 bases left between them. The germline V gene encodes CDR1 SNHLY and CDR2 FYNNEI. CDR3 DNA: TGTGCCAGCAGACGAACCGCCGGGACAATAGGCTACACCTTC. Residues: CASRRTAGTIGYTF.

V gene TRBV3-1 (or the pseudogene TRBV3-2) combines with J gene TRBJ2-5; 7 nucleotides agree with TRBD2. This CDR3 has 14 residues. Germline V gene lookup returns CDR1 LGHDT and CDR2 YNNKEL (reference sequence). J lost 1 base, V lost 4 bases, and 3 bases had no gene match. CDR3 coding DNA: TGTGCCAGCAGCCCTGGGGGGGTCCAAGAGACCCAGTACTTC. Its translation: CASSPGGVQETQYF.

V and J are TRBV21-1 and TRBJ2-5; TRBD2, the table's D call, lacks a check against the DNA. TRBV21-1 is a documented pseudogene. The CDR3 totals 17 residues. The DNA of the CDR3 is TGTGCCAGGACCAAAGCCCTTACGAGGGTCGACCAAGAGACCCAGTACTTC. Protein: CARTKALTRVDQETQYF.

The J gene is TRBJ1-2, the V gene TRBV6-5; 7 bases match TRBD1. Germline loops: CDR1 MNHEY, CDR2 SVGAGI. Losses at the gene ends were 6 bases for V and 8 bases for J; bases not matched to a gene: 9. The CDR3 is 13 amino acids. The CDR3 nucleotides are TGTGCCAGCAGCCCAACAGGGGTATGGGGCTACACCTTC. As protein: CASSPTGVWGYTF.

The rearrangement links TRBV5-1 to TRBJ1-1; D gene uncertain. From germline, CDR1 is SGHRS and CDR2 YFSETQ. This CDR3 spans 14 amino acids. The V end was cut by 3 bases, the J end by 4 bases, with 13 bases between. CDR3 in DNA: TGCGCCAGCAGCTCGGGATCGGTGGGCACTGAAGCTTTCTTT. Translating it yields CASSSGSVGTEAFF.

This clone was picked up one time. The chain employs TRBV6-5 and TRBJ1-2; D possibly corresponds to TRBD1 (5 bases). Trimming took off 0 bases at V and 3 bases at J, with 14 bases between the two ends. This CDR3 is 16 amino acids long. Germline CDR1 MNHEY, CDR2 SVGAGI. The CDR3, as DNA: TGTGCCAGCAGTTACTCCGCCGCAGGGAAAGACTATGGCTACACCTTC. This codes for CASSYSAAGKDYGYTF.

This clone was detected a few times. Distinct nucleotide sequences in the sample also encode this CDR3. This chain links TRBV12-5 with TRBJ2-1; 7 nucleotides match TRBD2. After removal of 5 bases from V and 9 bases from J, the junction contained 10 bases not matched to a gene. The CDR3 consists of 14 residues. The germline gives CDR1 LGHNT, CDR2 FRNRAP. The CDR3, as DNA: TGTGCTAGTGGTCTATCTGCGGGGGTGGCTGAGCAGTTCTTC. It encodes CASGLSAGVAEQFF.

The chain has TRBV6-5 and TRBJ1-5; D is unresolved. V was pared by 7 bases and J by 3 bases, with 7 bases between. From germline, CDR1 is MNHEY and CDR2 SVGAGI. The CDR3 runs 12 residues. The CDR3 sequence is CASNRPNQPQHF. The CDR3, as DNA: TGTGCCAGCAACAGACCCAATCAGCCCCAGCATTTT.

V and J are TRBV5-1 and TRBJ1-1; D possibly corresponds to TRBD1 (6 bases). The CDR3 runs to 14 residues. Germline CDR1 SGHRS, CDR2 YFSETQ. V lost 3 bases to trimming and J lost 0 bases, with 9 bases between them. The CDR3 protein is CASSWGHMNTEAFF. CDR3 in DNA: TGCGCCAGCAGCTGGGGACATATGAACACTGAAGCTTTCTTT.

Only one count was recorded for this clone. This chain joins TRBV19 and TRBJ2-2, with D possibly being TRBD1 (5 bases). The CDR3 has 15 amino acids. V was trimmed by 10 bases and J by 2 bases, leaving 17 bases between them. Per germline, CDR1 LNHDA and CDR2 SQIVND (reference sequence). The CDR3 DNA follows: TGTGCCACCCTGTTAGGGGCAGCAAACACCGGGGAGCTGTTTTTT. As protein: CATLLGAANTGELFF.

CDR3 in DNA: TGTGCCTGGGGACAGTCGAGCAATCAGCCCCAGCATTTT. As protein: CAWGQSSNQPQHF. This chain uses TRBV30 with TRBJ1-5; D may be TRBD1 (6 bases). This CDR3 has 13 amino acids. V lost 5 bases and J 1 base, leaving 9 bases between the germline ends. The germline gives CDR1 GTSNPN, CDR2 SVGIG (reference sequence).

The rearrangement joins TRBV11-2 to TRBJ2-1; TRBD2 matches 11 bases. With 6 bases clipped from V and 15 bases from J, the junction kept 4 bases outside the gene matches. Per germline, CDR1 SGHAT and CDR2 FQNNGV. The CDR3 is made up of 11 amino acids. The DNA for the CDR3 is TGTGCCAGCAGGGGACTAGCGGACACGTTCTTC. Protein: CASRGLADTFF.